This TCR beta chain came from a study of cytomegalovirus exposure and HLA in healthy donors. The PCR employed 60 Vbeta primers together with 13 Jbeta primers. Data came from immunoSEQ multiplex PCR; TCRdb stores just in-frame clones and leaves some out. The sample has 100,000 or so clones, approximately 82% seen once. This clone has only one observation. The length of the CDR3 is 16 residues. Per germline, CDR1 MNHEY and CDR2 SMNVEV (reference sequence). Trimming took 3 bases from V and 0 from J; bases not matched to a gene: 3. This clonotype was obtained from a woman under 30 in good health and CMV-seronegative. This chain uses TRBV27 with TRBJ2-3; TRBD2 aligns across 10 bases. The material sequenced was PBMCs. CDR3 coding DNA: TGTGCCAGCAGTTTGGGACTAGCGCCTAGCACAGATACGCAGTATTTT. This codes for CASSLGLAPSTDTQYF.